This T cell receptor beta chain was observed in a study of neurological immune-mediated disorders. Study conclusions and caveats: Expanded clones shared no CDR3 amino acid sequences across subjects, suggesting private repertoires in all groups.

With 10-nucleotide random UMIs, 5'RACE was used to make the cDNA. TCRdb recomputed calls from the 5' RACE reads with MiXCR, one row per CDR3 protein. The sample lists tens of thousands of distinct CDR3 sequences, roughly 5.6% occurring once. CDR3 size: 13 residues. Trimming cost V 2 bases and J 1 base, with 5 bases left between them. Germline values: CDR1 MNHEY, CDR2 SMNVEV (reference sequence). A total of 2 million PBMCs stored at -80 degrees C provided the unsorted libraries. There are many counts of this clonotype. The antigen is unknown. This chain uses TRBV27 with TRBJ2-5; D call uncertain. The TCR sequence derives from a man between 18 and 29 years old with multiple sclerosis. The sample consisted of PBMCs. This chain's CDR3 is CASSLTVQETQYF. Here the CDR3 DNA reads TGTGCCAGCAGTTTAACGGTCCAAGAGACCCAGTACTTC.